This T cell receptor beta chain was recorded in a study of blood T cell repertoires in COVID-19. The wider study: There were acute and convalescent COVID-19 samples, and they came from the United States, Italy and Spain. Sources were T cells, B-cell-depleted T cells, or PBMCs; the material itself was cDNA or gDNA.

Authors' methods: For nucleated cells, counts were estimated from reference gene primer amplification. TCRdb keeps only in-frame clones here, not all; method: immunoSEQ multiplex PCR. V, J and clone size were drawn from that table, and D and trimming were deduced from the DNA. The sample has 130,000 to 150,000 clones; just under 85% are singletons. There are many counts of this clone. V was cut by 4 bases and J by 7 bases, with 8 bases left in between. CDR1 is SQVTM and CDR2 is ANQGSEA in the germline V gene. The CDR3 has 11 residues. Recovered Cohort 3 donors showed two negative PCRs, clearance, or symptom resolution.

The chain recombines TRBV29-1 with TRBJ1-3; D is uncertain. Sequencing was done on a sample of PBMCs or T cells enriched from blood (not recorded which). This clonotype originated in a middle-aged man who had recovered from COVID-19. The chain's CDR3 is CSVGGSNTIYF. The CDR3 nucleotides are TGCAGCGTTGGAGGGAGCAACACCATATATTTT.